The rows below give T cell receptor beta chains drawn from one sample of a study of OX40 agonist ivuxolimab in advanced cancers. Profiled with immunoSEQ multiplex PCR; TCRdb holds only in-frame clones, not every one. The top ten clones hold approximately 2% of a sample with fewer than 65,000 clones, about 90% of them seen once. This sample comprised CD4+ or CD8+ T cells sorted from blood, obtained in a trial of the OX40 agonist ivuxolimab. The receptors shown here come from an adult with an advanced solid tumor such as melanoma, head and neck, liver or kidney cancer. The CDR3 runs from the conserved cysteine through the conserved F or W. The D gene is left open where the match is weak. Clone size is shown for a subset of rows, as once, few, many or a class of expanded clone.

TRBD1 | - | TRBJ1-1 | TRBV19 | TGTGCCAGTAGTTATGACAGGGACACTGAAGCTTTCTTT | CASSYDRDTEAFF
- | - | TRBJ2-1 | TRBV15 | TGTGCCACCAGCAGAGATACAGCGGAGAACTACAATGAGCAGTTCTTC | CATSRDTAENYNEQFF
- | - | TRBJ2-5 | TRBV7-2 | TGTGCCAGCACCCAACCCCTGGGCCGGCAAGAGACCCAGTACTTC | CASTQPLGRQETQYF
- | - | TRBJ2-7 | TRBV7-2 | TGTGCCAGCAGCTTTGAACAGTCCCCCAACGAGCAGTACTTC | CASSFEQSPNEQYF
- | many | TRBJ2-7 | TRBV14 | TGTGCCAGCAGCCAAGGAATAACAGGAGCCAGGACCTACGAGCAGTACTTC | CASSQGITGARTYEQYF
TRBD1 | - | TRBJ2-1 | TRBV11-2 | TGTGCCAGCAGCTTAAACGCCGACAGGGCCCCTGTCTTC | CASSLNADRAPVF
- | - | TRBJ2-1 | TRBV7-2 | TGTGCCACTACGGAGACTAGTTTAAACTATGAGCAGTTCTTC | CATTETSLNYEQFF
- | - | TRBJ1-5 | TRBV6-1 | TGTGCCAGCTCCCGGGGTGATATAGGTCAGCCCCAGCATTTT | CASSRGDIGQPQHF
TRBD1 | - | TRBJ2-7 | TRBV5-4 | TGTGCCAGCAGCTTCCCGACAGGGGAGCTGAACGAGCAGTACTTC | CASSFPTGELNEQYF
- | - | TRBJ2-1 | TRBV20-1 | TGCAGTGCTAGGGCAGGGTTTGAGCAGTTCTTC | CSARAGFEQFF
TRBD1 | - | TRBJ2-4 | TRBV10-2 | TGCGCCAGTCGAGGAGTGGGGGTTCAGGGGGTGATACGGATTCAGTACTTC | CASRGVGVQGVIRIQYF
- | - | TRBJ2-7 | TRBV30 | TGTGCCTGGACGGGGGACAGTTACGAGCAGTACTTC | CAWTGDSYEQYF
- | - | TRBJ1-5 | TRBV15 | TGTGCCACCAGCAGAGATCAGCCGGGAGTGGTTCAGCCCCAGCATTTT | CATSRDQPGVVQPQHF
- | - | TRBJ1-1 | TRBV6-1 | TGTGCCAGCAGTGAACGGGGTAAGACTGAAGCTTTCTTT | CASSERGKTEAFF
- | - | TRBJ1-1 | TRBV10-3 | TGTGCCATCACGGTCAGGGAGAACACTGAAGCTTTCTTT | CAITVRENTEAFF
TRBD2 | - | TRBJ2-7 | TRBV5-1 | TGCGCCAGCAGCCCATCCGTACCTGAGCGGGGAGGCGGGGTCTACGAGCAGTACTTC | CASSPSVPERGGGVYEQYF
- | few | TRBJ1-6 | TRBV5-4 | TGTGCCAGCAGCTTTGGACGAAATTCACCCCTCCACTTT | CASSFGRNSPLHF
TRBD1 | - | TRBJ1-4 | TRBV15 | TGTGCCACCAGCGCACAGGGGACAGGGGATGAAAAACTGTTTTTT | CATSAQGTGDEKLFF
- | - | TRBJ2-6 | TRBV4-2 | TGTGCCAGCAGCCAAGCCCCGACAGGCGTCAGCTCTGGGGCCAACGTCCTGACTTTC | CASSQAPTGVSSGANVLTF
TRBD2 | - | TRBJ2-7 | TRBV18 | TGTGCCAGCTCACCGGGGACTAATTCCTACGAGCAGTACTTC | CASSPGTNSYEQYF
- | - | TRBJ1-1 | TRBV27 | TGTGCCAGCAGTTTCCTAATCAGGGGCACTGAAGCTTTCTTT | CASSFLIRGTEAFF
TRBD2 | - | TRBJ2-1 | TRBV9 | TGTGCCAGCAGCCCCACTAGCGGAAGGAGCTATGAGCAGTTCTTC | CASSPTSGRSYEQFF
- | - | TRBJ1-1 | TRBV2 | TGTGCCACCTATTCCGAGGGTGGCACTGAAGCTTTCTTT | CATYSEGGTEAFF
- | - | TRBJ1-6 | TRBV19 | TGTGCCAGTAGTATTCTGGCACAGGTCAATTCACCCCTCCACTTT | CASSILAQVNSPLHF
- | - | TRBJ1-5 | TRBV10-3 | TGTGCCATCAGTGAGTCGCCCCGAGGGAATCAGCCCCAGCATTTT | CAISESPRGNQPQHF
- | once | TRBJ2-1 | TRBV25-1 | TGTGCCAGCAGTGAATTTAATAACCTTTTCTACAATGAGCAGTTCTTC | CASSEFNNLFYNEQFF
TRBD1 | - | TRBJ1-6 | TRBV10-2 | TGCGCCAGCAGTGAATTCGGACAGGGGGCGGATAATTCACCCCTCCACTTT | CASSEFGQGADNSPLHF
TRBD2 | - | TRBJ2-2 | TRBV5-4 | TGTGCCAGCAGCTTGGGGGGACTAGCGTTCGGGGAGCTGTTTTTT | CASSLGGLAFGELFF
TRBD1 | few | TRBJ1-2 | TRBV28 | TGTGCCAGCACTCTAAATCAGGGGGGCGGCGCTTCTGGCTACACCTTC | CASTLNQGGGASGYTF
- | once | TRBJ2-1 | TRBV7-8 | TGTGCCAGCAGCTTGGGCCCTACTAGGGGCAATGAGCAGTTCTTC | CASSLGPTRGNEQFF
TRBD2 | - | TRBJ2-1 | TRBV7-2 | TGTGCCAGCAGCCCCCGGACTAGCGGGAGGGCCTACAATGAGCAGTTCTTC | CASSPRTSGRAYNEQFF
- | - | TRBJ2-1 | TRBV5-1 | TGCGCCAGCAGCTTGGATCCGGGACCCAAAGATCGGGACAATGAGCAGTTCTTC | CASSLDPGPKDRDNEQFF
TRBD1 | - | TRBJ1-4 | TRBV6-4 | TGTGCCAGCCTAATTTTTTTGACAGGGCAAAGTGAAAAACTGTTTTTT | CASLIFLTGQSEKLFF
- | - | TRBJ2-2 | TRBV2 | TGTGCCAGCAAACCTCCTTCGGGGACTGGCAACACCGGGGAGCTGTTTTTT | CASKPPSGTGNTGELFF
- | - | TRBJ1-5 | TRBV5-1 | TGCGCCAGCAGCTATTCAGGGGATAGCAATCAGCCCCAGCATTTT | CASSYSGDSNQPQHF
- | - | TRBJ1-5 | TRBV30 | TGTGCCTGGAGTGTAAATAGCAATCAGCCCCAGCATTTT | CAWSVNSNQPQHF
- | - | TRBJ2-3 | TRBV5-1 | TGCGCCAGCAGCTTGGGTGGGGTAGGCACAGATACGCAGTATTTT | CASSLGGVGTDTQYF
- | - | TRBJ1-6 | TRBV28 | TGTGCCAGCAGTTACCCTCAATTTAATTCACCCCTCCACTTT | CASSYPQFNSPLHF
- | - | TRBJ2-1 | TRBV15 | TGTGCCACCAGCAGCGGTGGGGCGGCTACAACATACAATGAGCAGTTCTTC | CATSSGGAATTYNEQFF
- | - | TRBJ1-4 | TRBV28 | TGTGCCAGCAGTTTATGGAGGCAGGGAAAACTGTTTTTT | CASSLWRQGKLFF
- | - | TRBJ2-2 | TRBV9 | TGTGCCAGCAGCCGGGGACAGAACACCGGGGAGCTGTTTTTT | CASSRGQNTGELFF
TRBD1 | - | TRBJ1-2 | TRBV7-8 | TGTGCCAGCAGTTTAGGGGAACAGGGGGGTGGCTACACCTTC | CASSLGEQGGGYTF
TRBD1 | - | TRBJ2-1 | TRBV5-1 | TGCGCCAGCAGAGGGGACAGATCCTACAATGAGCAGTTCTTC | CASRGDRSYNEQFF
TRBD1 | - | TRBJ1-2 | TRBV27 | TGTGCCAGCAGTCCAGGGGACAGCTTCTATGGCTACACCTTC | CASSPGDSFYGYTF
- | - | TRBJ1-2 | TRBV19 | TGTGCCAGTAGTATTGACGCCGCCTATGGCTACACCTTC | CASSIDAAYGYTF
- | - | TRBJ1-1 | TRBV14 | TGTGCCAGCAGCCGCGGGAAGTCCAGTAGGATGAACACTGAAGCTTTCTTT | CASSRGKSSRMNTEAFF
TRBD1 | once | TRBJ1-5 | TRBV7-9 | TGTGCCAGCAGCTTAGAAGTAGGGGGCAGCAATCAGCCCCAGCATTTT | CASSLEVGGSNQPQHF
- | few | TRBJ2-1 | TRBV19 | TGTGCCAGTAATTGGGGCAATGAGCAGTTCTTC | CASNWGNEQFF
- | - | TRBJ2-7 | TRBV11-3 | TGTGCCAGCAGCTTATCCGGCCCGTGGAACGAGCAGTACTTC | CASSLSGPWNEQYF
- | - | TRBJ1-1 | TRBV5-5 | TGTGCCAGCAGCCCCGGGACCTTGGGCACTGAAGCTTTCTTT | CASSPGTLGTEAFF
- | - | TRBJ1-1 | TRBV11-1 | TGTGCCAGCAGCTCCCTGGTGCCTGAAGCTTTCTTT | CASSSLVPEAFF
- | few | TRBJ1-2 | TRBV7-9 | TGTGCCAGCAGCTCCCAGGGTAATGGCTACACCTTC | CASSSQGNGYTF
- | - | TRBJ2-5 | TRBV7-9 | TGTGCCAGCAGCTTAGTTACGGTGGGGACCCAGTACTTC | CASSLVTVGTQYF
- | - | TRBJ2-3 | TRBV27 | TGTGCCAGCAGACCCACCAACACAGATACGCAGTATTTT | CASRPTNTDTQYF
- | once | TRBJ2-7 | TRBV5-1 | TGCGCCAGCAGCTTAGACGTCCGCTCCTACGAGCAGTACTTC | CASSLDVRSYEQYF
TRBD1 | once | TRBJ1-4 | TRBV28 | TGTGCCAGCAGTAGACAGGGGTATAATGAAAAACTGTTTTTT | CASSRQGYNEKLFF
- | - | TRBJ1-2 | TRBV5-1 | TGCGCCAGCAGCTTGAGAGGGATCCAGGACTATGGCTACACCTTC | CASSLRGIQDYGYTF